What follows is one T cell receptor (beta chain) and its context. One end of the junction varies from germline; a read error may be responsible. These data are taken from a study of OX40 agonist ivuxolimab in advanced cancers. Clones were read by immunoSEQ multiplex PCR, and TCRdb kept only the in-frame ones, dropping some. The repertoire includes 53,000 or so clones, roughly 88% of them detected once, and 1.5% sits in the top ten. The input for sequencing was CD4+ or CD8+ T cells sorted from blood, taken in a trial of the OX40 agonist ivuxolimab. The receptor's source is an adult with an advanced solid tumor such as melanoma, head and neck, liver or kidney cancer.

CDR3 protein: CASSRDGPYGYTF. The CDR3 nucleotides read TGTGCCAGCAGCCGAGACGGTCCCTATGGCTACACCTTC. The chain uses TRBV5-1 and TRBJ1-2, with D hard to call. Germline V gives CDR1 SGHRS, CDR2 YFSETQ. This CDR3 has 13 amino acids. The entire variable domain, with the rest obtained from reference TRBV5-1 and TRBJ1-2, is as follows: KAGVTQTPRYLIKTRGQQVTLSCSPISGHRSVSWYQQTPGQGLQFLFEYFSETQRNKGNFPGRFSGRQFSNSRSEMNVSTLELGDSALYLCASSRDGPYGYTFGSGTRLTVV.